The next 10 T cell receptor beta chains were all read from a single sample in a study of blood T cell repertoires in COVID-19. Method: immunoSEQ multiplex PCR; TCRdb's copy keeps in-frame clones and lacks some. Of 250,000 to 300,000 clones listed, around 90% are singletons. What was sequenced was PBMCs or T cells enriched from blood (not recorded which). These TCRs come from a middle-aged woman who had recovered from COVID-19.

This chain joins TRBV30 and TRBJ2-7, with TRBD1 matching 8 bases. In germline, CDR1 is GTSNPN, CDR2 SVGIG (reference sequence). The CDR3 totals 12 residues. V dropped 5 bases and J dropped 6; count of bases not matched to a gene: 6. CDR3 residues: CAWQGAWGEQYF. In DNA, the CDR3 is TGTGCCTGGCAGGGGGCGTGGGGCGAGCAGTACTTC. Full variable domain (remainder filled in from reference TRBV30 and TRBJ2-7): SQTIHQWPATLVQPVGSPLSLECTVEGTSNPNLYWYRQAAGRGLQLLFYSVGIGQISSEVPQNLSASRPQDRQFILSSKKLLLSDSGFYLCAWQGAWGEQYFGPGTRLTVT.

This sequence joins TRBV30 and TRBJ2-3, with a possible D match to TRBD2 (5 bases). V lost 1 base, J lost 4 bases, and 15 bases lay in between. CDR1 is GTSNPN and CDR2 is SVGIG in the germline V gene (reference sequence). The CDR3 is 15 amino acids. The CDR3: CAWSERAARADTQYF. CDR3 coding DNA: TGTGCCTGGAGTGAGAGGGCCGCTAGGGCAGATACGCAGTATTTT.

The V gene is TRBV7-9, the J gene TRBJ1-4, with a possible D match to TRBD1 (5 bases). Trimming stripped 1 base from V and 14 bases from J, with 17 bases between. Germline V gives CDR1 SEHNR, CDR2 FQNEAQ (reference sequence). The CDR3 is 14 residues long. This CDR3 reads CASSLVAGHLGLFF. The CDR3 bases are TGTGCCAGCAGCTTAGTGGCTGGACACCTCGGGCTGTTTTTT.

This chain uses TRBV5-4 with TRBJ2-1; TRBD1 matches at 11 bases. The CDR3 totals 16 residues. CDR1 SGHNT and CDR2 YYREEE come from the germline V gene (reference sequence). V was pared by 7 bases and J by 6 bases, with 12 bases of the junction left unmatched. This chain's CDR3 is CASYPQFGTGGNEQFF. CDR3 bases: TGTGCCAGCTACCCACAATTCGGGACAGGGGGCAATGAGCAGTTCTTC.

The chain combines TRBV4-1 with TRBJ1-2; the D is unclear. Germline-derived CDR1 and CDR2 are MGHRA and YSYEKL. Trimming left V 0 bases short and J 4 bases short, with 6 bases between. This CDR3 comprises 13 residues. CDR3 nucleotide sequence: TGCGCCAGCAGCCAAGATCGGAGCTATGGCTACACCTTC. Its translation is CASSQDRSYGYTF.

The rearrangement links TRBV6-1 to TRBJ2-1; D is possibly TRBD1 (5 bases). CDR1 and CDR2 from the germline V gene are MNHNS and SASEGT. V gave up 2 bases and J gave up 0 bases, with 8 bases separating them. The CDR3 covers 15 residues. CDR3 in amino acids: CASSERGNSYNEQFF. The CDR3 nucleotides are TGTGCCAGCAGTGAAAGGGGTAACTCCTACAATGAGCAGTTCTTC.

The chain couples TRBV5-1 to TRBJ1-3; 7 positions agree with TRBD1. CDR1 and CDR2 (germline): SGHRS, YFSETQ. V lost 2 bases and J lost 2; bases outside the gene matches: 4. This CDR3 has 15 residues. The CDR3 here is CASSLLTGAGNTIYF. The CDR3 DNA sequence: TGCGCCAGCAGCTTATTAACAGGGGCTGGAAACACCATATATTTT.

The CDR3 nucleotides read TGCAGCGGAGCGGGACAGGGGGGGAACACAGATACGCAGTATTTT. Translating it yields CSGAGQGGNTDTQYF. The rearrangement links TRBV29-1 to TRBJ2-3, with TRBD1 identical over 11 bases. The CDR3 has 15 residues. Looked up from germline, CDR1 is SQVTM and CDR2 is ANQGSEA. V trimming: 7 bases; J trimming: 2 bases; junction bases outside the gene matches: 8.

The CDR3 loop is CASSRRQNTNEKLFF. In DNA, the CDR3 is TGTGCCAGCAGCCGAAGACAGAATACTAATGAAAAACTGTTTTTT. The chain employs TRBV3-1 (or the pseudogene TRBV3-2) and TRBJ1-4; maybe TRBD1 (5 bases). Germline CDR1 reads LGHDT; CDR2 reads YNNKEL (reference sequence). The V gene lost 4 bases and the J gene lost 2 bases, with 11 bases spanning the gap. The CDR3 runs 15 residues.

The rearrangement joins TRBV7-6 to TRBJ2-7, with D perhaps TRBD2 (6 bases). CDR1 and CDR2 (germline): SGHVS, FNYEAQ. The CDR3 runs 14 residues. Trimming shortened V by 1 base and J by 7 bases, and 14 bases separated the two germline ends. The CDR3 region has the DNA TGTGCCAGCAGCTTAGGAGGGCACCGGGGGGAGCAGTACTTC. It codes for CASSLGGHRGEQYF.